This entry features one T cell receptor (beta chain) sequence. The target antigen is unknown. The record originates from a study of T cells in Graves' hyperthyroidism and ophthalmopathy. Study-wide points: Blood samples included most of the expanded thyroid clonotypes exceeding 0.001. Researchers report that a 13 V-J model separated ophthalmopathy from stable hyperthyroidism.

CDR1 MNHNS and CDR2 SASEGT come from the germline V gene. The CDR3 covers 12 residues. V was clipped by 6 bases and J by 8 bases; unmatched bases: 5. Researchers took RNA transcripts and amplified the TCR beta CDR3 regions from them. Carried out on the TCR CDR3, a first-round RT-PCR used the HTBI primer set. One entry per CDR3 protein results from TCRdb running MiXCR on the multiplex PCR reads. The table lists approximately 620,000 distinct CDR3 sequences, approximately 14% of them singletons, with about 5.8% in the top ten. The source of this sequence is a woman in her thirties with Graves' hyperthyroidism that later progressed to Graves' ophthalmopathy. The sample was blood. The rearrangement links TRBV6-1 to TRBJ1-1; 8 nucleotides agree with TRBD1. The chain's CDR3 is CASSRDRREAFF. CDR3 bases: TGTGCCAGCAGCCGGGACAGGCGGGAAGCTTTCTTT.